These T cell receptor beta chains were read from a single sample in a study of post-analysis software for immune sequencing data. TCRdb re-called the PCR reads with MiXCR, one entry per CDR3 protein. The repertoire holds roughly 400,000 distinct CDR3 sequences, roughly 40% seen once, with approximately 7.1% in the top ten. Source material: blood. These receptors originate from a girl aged 2-10 years with multiple sclerosis. CDR3s leave out the opening cysteine and the closing phenylalanine or tryptophan. D genes are given only for firm matches.

d_gene: -; v_gene: TRBV6-2/TRBV6-3; CDR3aa: ASRITALESSPLH
d_gene: -; v_gene: TRBV5-1; CDR3aa: ASSSGVGTEAF
d_gene: TRBD1; v_gene: TRBV6-6; CDR3aa: ASSYTGVGTSNQPQH
d_gene: -; v_gene: TRBV21-1; CDR3aa: ASLPRDRGTYEQY
d_gene: -; v_gene: TRBV5-1; CDR3aa: ASSLERNYGYT
d_gene: -; v_gene: TRBV12-3/TRBV12-4; CDR3aa: ASSLRGDGNQPQH
d_gene: TRBD1; v_gene: TRBV18; CDR3aa: ASSPAPGQGFSGANVLT
d_gene: -; v_gene: TRBV28; CDR3aa: ASSLQGQKNIQY
d_gene: TRBD1; v_gene: TRBV13; CDR3aa: ASSSPRDRENIQY
d_gene: TRBD2; v_gene: TRBV28; CDR3aa: ASSSGGESYEQY
d_gene: -; v_gene: TRBV9; CDR3aa: ASSAGGQETQY
d_gene: -; v_gene: TRBV6-6; CDR3aa: ASSRWRSYGYT
d_gene: TRBD2; v_gene: TRBV27; CDR3aa: ASRRLAGGYNEQF
d_gene: -; v_gene: TRBV12-3/TRBV12-4; CDR3aa: ASNPGLQGGTQY
d_gene: -; v_gene: TRBV6-5; CDR3aa: ANSKPYNEQF
d_gene: -; v_gene: TRBV15; CDR3aa: ATSREGQPRDEQY
d_gene: TRBD2; v_gene: TRBV6-5; CDR3aa: ASRELAGYNEQF
d_gene: TRBD2; v_gene: TRBV29-1; CDR3aa: SAVAGGNEQF
d_gene: -; v_gene: TRBV10-3; CDR3aa: ATAGPRYNSPLH
d_gene: -; v_gene: TRBV7-9; CDR3aa: ASSPPAENTEAF
d_gene: -; v_gene: TRBV4-3; CDR3aa: ASSQGISEKETQY
d_gene: TRBD1; v_gene: TRBV6-1; CDR3aa: ASSEDEGQVTYSTDTQY